The 32 T cell receptor beta chains reported below all come from one sample, sequenced in a study of T cell repertoires in cytomegalovirus infection. TCRdb re-derived calls from the reads in MiXCR, one entry per CDR3 protein. The sample includes about 310,000 distinct CDR3 sequences, about a sixth seen only once; the top ten take around 12%. The sequencing sample was made of PBMCs. These receptors originate from a human donor in good health (CMV status not recorded). Some clones in this sample may be carry-over from other donors' samples.

This clonotype showed up many times. This rearrangement joins TRBV10-3 to TRBJ2-1; 9 bases are a match to TRBD1. J was trimmed by 8 bases and V by 0 bases; bases with no gene match: 8. The CDR3 length is 16 residues. CDR1 is ENHRY, CDR2 SYGVKD, per germline. CDR3 amino acids: CAISESRTGDPDEQFF. CDR3 DNA: TGTGCCATCAGTGAGTCAAGGACAGGGGATCCCGATGAGCAGTTCTTC.

The rearrangement joins TRBV20-1 to TRBJ2-1, with TRBD2 identical over 9 bases. The CDR3 spans 15 residues. With V trimmed by 3 bases and J by 6 bases, 9 bases remained unmatched. CDR1 is DFQATT, CDR2 SNEGSKA, per germline (reference sequence). CDR3 region: CSAREGGGARNEQFF. CDR3 coding DNA: TGCAGTGCTAGGGAGGGCGGGGGGGCCCGCAATGAGCAGTTCTTC.

The rearrangement joins TRBV15 to TRBJ1-1; 7 bases are a match to TRBD1. The CDR3 is 16 amino acids. The V gene end was trimmed by 2 bases and the J gene end by 1 base; junction bases not matched to a gene: 7. CDR1 LNHNV and CDR2 YYDKDF come from the germline V gene (reference sequence). In DNA form, the CDR3 reads TGTGCCACCAGCAGACCCATAGGGACAGCGAACACTGAAGCTTTCTTT. As protein: CATSRPIGTANTEAFF.

Ten or more counts support this clonotype. The chain combines TRBV7-2 with TRBJ1-3; D is unresolved. V shed 1 base and J shed 3 bases, with 7 bases lying between them. The CDR3 loop spans 14 amino acids. Germline CDR1 reads SGHTA; CDR2 reads FQGNSA. CDR3 amino acids: CASSLGEFGNTIYF. Here the CDR3 DNA reads TGTGCCAGCAGCTTAGGGGAGTTTGGAAACACCATATATTTT. Variable domain in full (rest from reference TRBV7-2 and TRBJ1-3): GAGVSQSPSNKVTEKGKDVELRCDPISGHTALYWYRQSLGQGLEFLIYFQGNSAPDKSGLPSDRFSAERTGGSVSTLTIQRTQQEDSAVYLCASSLGEFGNTIYFGEGSWLTVV.

This clonotype was counted a few times. This sequence joins TRBV2 and TRBJ2-1, with 12 bases lining up with TRBD2. J was trimmed by 9 bases and V by 6 bases; bases with no gene match: 12. CDR1 and CDR2 (germline): SNHLY, FYNNEI. This CDR3 is built from 16 residues. The CDR3 protein is CASSSPGASGGGEQFF. The CDR3 coding sequence is TGTGCCAGCAGCTCCCCCGGGGCTAGCGGGGGGGGTGAGCAGTTCTTC.

V and J are TRBV14 and TRBJ2-7; D unclear. The length of the CDR3 is 14 residues. The V end lost 0 bases, the J end lost 3 bases, and 9 bases lay between the germline ends. Germline CDR1 is SGHDN and CDR2 is FVKESK. In nucleotides, the CDR3 is TGTGCCAGCAGCCAAGATCTCGGATTCTACGAGCAGTACTTC. It translates to CASSQDLGFYEQYF.

J is TRBJ2-5 and V is TRBV12-3 or TRBV12-4, with 10 bases aligning to TRBD2. The trim removed 4 bases at V and 5 bases at J, leaving 4 bases unmatched. CDR3 length equals 14 residues. The CDR3 nucleotides read TGTGCCAGCAGTTCTCTAGCGGGGGACGAGACCCAGTACTTC. This encodes CASSSLAGDETQYF.

This clonotype has a count of ten or more. The chain links TRBV11-3 to TRBJ2-7; D is unclear. V dropped 0 bases and J dropped 7 bases, with 10 bases sitting between them. The CDR3 is made up of 13 amino acids. The germline CDR1 and CDR2 sequences are SGHNT and YENEEA. DNA of the CDR3: TGTGCCAGCAGCTTAGATGATACACGGGAGCAGTACTTC. Protein product: CASSLDDTREQYF.

V usage is TRBV7-9 and J usage is TRBJ2-7; D possibly corresponds to TRBD2 (5 bases). Trimming cost V 1 base and J 2 bases, with 15 bases left between them. CDR1 SEHNR and CDR2 FQNEAQ come from the germline V gene (reference sequence). The CDR3 totals 16 residues. The CDR3 sequence: CASSLDAGFAPYEQYF. As DNA, the CDR3 is TGTGCCAGCAGCTTAGACGCGGGCTTCGCTCCCTACGAGCAGTACTTC.

The gene calls are TRBV12-3 or TRBV12-4 and TRBJ1-1; D not certain. Trimming removed 6 bases from V and 5 bases from J, with 7 bases in between. The CDR3 totals 11 residues. In DNA, the CDR3 is TGTGCCAGCAGCCAGAGGACTGAAGCTTTCTTT. Protein: CASSQRTEAFF.

In this sample, this clonotype turned up many times. The V and J genes are TRBV25-1 and TRBJ2-3; D is undetermined. Germline CDR1 MGHDK, CDR2 SYGVNS. This CDR3 spans 16 amino acids. V lost 0 bases, J lost 1 base, and 11 bases lay in between. CDR3 sequence reads: CASSEYFLGRTDTQYF. The CDR3 DNA reads TGTGCCAGCAGTGAATATTTCCTGGGTCGCACAGATACGCAGTATTTT.

The rearrangement uses TRBV6-5 and TRBJ2-5; maybe TRBD1 (6 bases). This CDR3 is built from 16 residues. Trimming took off 0 bases at V and 5 bases at J, with 16 bases between the two ends. Germline values: CDR1 MNHEY, CDR2 SVGAGI. In DNA form, the CDR3 reads TGTGCCAGCAGTTACTCGCCTACAGGGTCTCTGGAGACCCAGTACTTC. It specifies CASSYSPTGSLETQYF.

The gene calls are TRBV7-4 and TRBJ2-5; 7 bases are shared with TRBD1. V gave up 1 base and J gave up 1 base; unmatched junction bases: 3. CDR3 length: 15 amino acids. From germline, CDR1 is SGHVT and CDR2 SQSDAQ. The CDR3 spells CASSLVGQLQETQYF. CDR3 nucleotides: TGTGCCAGCAGCTTAGTGGGACAGCTCCAAGAGACCCAGTACTTC.

The CDR3 DNA reads as TGTGCCAGCAACAGGGACAATTCACCCCTCCACTTT. It specifies CASNRDNSPLHF. This chain links TRBV2 with TRBJ1-6; possible D gene TRBD1, 6 bases. Looked up from germline, CDR1 is SNHLY and CDR2 is FYNNEI. Trimming left V 7 bases short and J 7 bases short, with 8 bases between. This CDR3 contains 12 residues.

The chain is built from TRBV29-1 and TRBJ2-3; D unresolved. The length of the CDR3 is 13 residues. The germline V gene has CDR1 SQVTM and CDR2 ANQGSEA. The V end was cut by 1 base, the J end by 0 bases, with 5 bases between. This chain's CDR3 is CSVEVDSTDTQYF. Here the CDR3 DNA reads TGCAGCGTTGAAGTGGATAGCACAGATACGCAGTATTTT.

This clonotype was counted many times. The V and J genes are TRBV7-2 and TRBJ1-2; D uncertain. Trimming stripped 5 bases from V and 2 bases from J, with 15 bases between. The CDR3 spans 15 residues. CDR1 and CDR2 (germline): SGHTA, FQGNSA. The CDR3 nucleotides read TGTGCCAGCAGCCGCCAAGCCACAGAAAACTATGGCTACACCTTC. This encodes CASSRQATENYGYTF.

The genes are TRBV12-3 or TRBV12-4 and TRBJ1-1; D is uncertain. Between the trimmed V and J ends, which lost 3 bases and 1 base, there was a span of 9 bases. This CDR3 is 14 amino acids long. The CDR3 DNA follows: TGTGCCAGCAGTTTGCACACCAAGAACACTGAAGCTTTCTTT. It specifies CASSLHTKNTEAFF.

The genes are TRBV12-3 or TRBV12-4 and TRBJ2-2, with D possibly matching TRBD1 (6 bases). Trimming took 1 base from V and 1 from J, leaving 10 bases between them. CDR3 length: 16 residues. The chain's CDR3 is CASSLGQGWNTGELFF. The CDR3 coding sequence is TGTGCCAGCAGTTTAGGGCAGGGGTGGAACACCGGGGAGCTGTTTTTT.

This clonotype appeared many times. The chain joins TRBV7-2 to TRBJ1-5; the match to TRBD1 covers 10 bases. Germline loops: CDR1 SGHTA, CDR2 FQGNSA. CDR3 length: 16 residues. After removal of 1 base from V and 3 bases from J, the junction contained 3 bases not matched to a gene. CDR3 amino acids: CASSLGQGAVNQPQHF. In nucleotides, the CDR3 is TGTGCCAGCAGCTTAGGACAGGGGGCAGTCAATCAGCCCCAGCATTTT.

A remark on this clonotype: One end of the junction does not line up with germline, which may come from a read error. CDR3 loop: CASSPRGLAGSSYGQYF. The DNA of the CDR3 is TGTGCCAGCAGCCCGAGGGGACTAGCGGGGAGCTCCTACGGGCAGTACTTC. This chain connects TRBV7-2 to TRBJ2-7, with TRBD2 identical over 13 bases. The CDR3 covers 17 residues. Germline assignment: CDR1 SGHTA and CDR2 FQGNSA.

This clonotype has just a few counts. The J gene is TRBJ2-1, the V gene TRBV29-1; a possible D gene is TRBD2 (6 bases). In germline, CDR1 is SQVTM, CDR2 ANQGSEA. Trimming left V 3 bases short and J 9 bases short, with 18 bases between. CDR3 length: 14 residues. This CDR3 reads CSVEVLTAGGEQFF. The CDR3 region has the DNA TGCAGCGTTGAGGTACTAACCGCCGGGGGTGAGCAGTTCTTC.

The CDR3 reads CSASRHIRTDTQYF. CDR3 bases: TGCAGTGCTAGCCGACATATTCGCACAGATACGCAGTATTTT. This rearrangement joins TRBV20-1 to TRBJ2-3; D gene ambiguous. This CDR3 has 14 residues. V was pared by 3 bases and J by 1 base, with 11 bases between. Per germline, CDR1 DFQATT and CDR2 SNEGSKA (reference sequence).

This clonotype was seen at least ten times. This chain connects TRBV7-2 to TRBJ1-3, with 9 positions matching TRBD1. The CDR3 totals 14 residues. J was trimmed by 5 bases and V by 3 bases; bases with no gene match: 2. Germline CDR1 reads SGHTA; CDR2 reads FQGNSA. The CDR3 here is CASSFDRGRNTIYF. As DNA, the CDR3 is TGTGCCAGCAGCTTCGACAGGGGGAGAAACACCATATATTTT.

V and J are TRBV28 and TRBJ2-7; D possibly corresponds to TRBD1 (6 bases). Germline V gene sequence: CDR1 MDHEN, CDR2 SYDVKM. The CDR3 is 15 residues long. V was clipped by 4 bases and J by 3 bases, with 16 bases between them. Here the CDR3 reads CASSSPGAINYEQYF. The CDR3 region has the DNA TGTGCCAGCAGTTCACCAGGGGCAATAAACTACGAGCAGTACTTC.

This clonotype was seen a handful of times. J is TRBJ1-6 and V is TRBV6-5, with D tentatively TRBD1 (6 bases). Between the trimmed V and J ends, which lost 2 bases and 7 bases, there was a span of 12 bases. Germline-derived CDR1 and CDR2 are MNHEY and SVGAGI. CDR3 length: 15 amino acids. The CDR3, as DNA: TGTGCCAGCAGTTACGCAACAGGGACAAATTCACCCCTCCACTTT. Its protein is CASSYATGTNSPLHF.

This clonotype was picked up many times. V and J are TRBV10-3 and TRBJ2-7; no definite D call. In germline, CDR1 is ENHRY, CDR2 SYGVKD. Trimming shortened V by 10 bases and J by 4 bases, and 17 bases separated the two germline ends. The CDR3 has 13 amino acids. The CDR3 nucleotides are TGTGCCACATCACCGCAGGTCAAGTACGAGCAGTACTTC. Protein sequence: CATSPQVKYEQYF.

A few counts support this clonotype. The chain links TRBV2 to TRBJ2-5; no reliable D call. The V end was cut by 3 bases, the J end by 2 bases, with 13 bases between. Germline CDR1 reads SNHLY; CDR2 reads FYNNEI. The CDR3 covers 15 residues. CDR3 sequence reads: CASSDPAEPQETQYF. CDR3 nucleotides: TGTGCCAGCAGTGATCCTGCAGAACCACAAGAGACCCAGTACTTC.

In this sample, this clonotype turned up a few times. The DNA for the CDR3 is TGTGCCAGCAGTTACTCGACTCAGGGGAACTATGGCTACACCTTC. Translated: CASSYSTQGNYGYTF. The rearrangement joins TRBV6-5 to TRBJ1-2, with a tentative D call TRBD1 (6 bases). V gave up 0 bases and J gave up 2 bases, with 10 bases separating them. The CDR3 has 15 amino acids. The germline V gene encodes CDR1 MNHEY and CDR2 SVGAGI.

This chain links TRBV12-3 or TRBV12-4 with TRBJ1-1; TRBD1 agrees at 9 bases. This CDR3 contains 15 residues. V lost 7 bases and J lost 0; bases outside the gene matches: 6. CDR3 amino acids: CASTPDRGMNTEAFF. The CDR3 DNA is TGTGCCAGCACCCCTGACAGGGGGATGAACACTGAAGCTTTCTTT.

This clonotype appeared many times. The chain links TRBV4-2 to TRBJ1-4, with a weak D call TRBD1 (5 bases). The CDR3 length is 15 residues. Germline CDR1 is LGHNA and CDR2 is YNFKEQ. Trimming took 0 bases from V and 8 from J, leaving 13 bases between them. The CDR3 region is CASSQDQDGGEKLFF. CDR3 nucleotide sequence: TGTGCCAGCAGCCAAGATCAGGACGGGGGAGAAAAACTGTTTTTT.

V and J are TRBV20-1 and TRBJ2-3; D call uncertain. Germline lookup yields CDR1 DFQATT and CDR2 SNEGSKA (reference sequence). V was cut by 3 bases and J by 1 base, with 8 bases left in between. The CDR3 runs 13 residues. The CDR3 reads CSARRLGTDTQYF. The CDR3 bases are TGCAGTGCTAGGCGGTTGGGCACAGATACGCAGTATTTT.

This clonotype showed up many times. J is TRBJ2-7 and V is TRBV28, with 8 nucleotides matching TRBD1. Germline lookup yields CDR1 MDHEN and CDR2 SYDVKM. The CDR3 spans 13 residues. J lost 4 bases, V lost 5 bases, and 4 bases had no gene match. In nucleotides, the CDR3 is TGTGCCAGCAGTCCGGACAGGGCTTACGAGCAGTACTTC. Translated: CASSPDRAYEQYF.